This TCR beta chain is drawn from a study of cytomegalovirus exposure and HLA in healthy donors. General study results and limits: Cytomegalovirus-associated status was assigned to roughly 160 TCR beta chains.

As concerns this clone: Its target is unknown.

Per the germline V gene, CDR1 is MNHNS and CDR2 is SASEGT. Trimming took off 2 bases at V and 8 bases at J, with 19 bases between the two ends. The CDR3 runs 16 residues. Primers: 60 Vbeta forward and 13 Jbeta reverse. The protocol was immunoSEQ multiplex PCR, while the TCRdb copy is restricted to in-frame clones and leaves out a portion. The table gives fewer than 70,000 clones; the top ten clones make up 3.6% of it. This sequence was found in a woman younger than 35 in good health and CMV-seronegative. The chain carries TRBV6-1 and TRBJ1-5; D gene uncertain. The sequenced sample was PBMCs. CDR3: CASSESVAPGAEPQHF. The CDR3 DNA reads as TGTGCCAGCAGTGAAAGCGTGGCCCCCGGAGCGGAGCCCCAGCATTTT.